This T cell receptor beta chain stems from a study of cytomegalovirus exposure and HLA in healthy donors. The table lists this clone with a few counts. The PCR was carried out with 60 Vbeta primers and 13 Jbeta primers. Sequencing was performed with immunoSEQ multiplex PCR; in TCRdb, only in-frame clones are kept and a portion is missing. The sample holds around 72,000 clones, around 81% seen once. The TCR was taken from a man aged 50-59 years in good health and CMV-seronegative. Input material: PBMCs.

The CDR3 is CASSVQGQGAPLHF. The DNA for the CDR3 is TGCGCCAGCAGTGTCCAGGGACAGGGGGCTCCCCTCCACTTT. V is TRBV10-1 and J is TRBJ1-6; 12 nucleotides agree with TRBD1. Germline V gives CDR1 WNHNN, CDR2 SYGVQD (reference sequence). The J segment lost 13 bases and the V segment lost 4 bases, leaving 5 bases of the junction unmatched. This CDR3 has 14 residues.